A single TCR beta chain is shown here with its context. Antigen specificity is unknown. The data are from a study of T cells expressing NK-cell markers. Overall study: There were seven HCMV-seropositive donors and one seronegative donor among the eight sequenced.

Study-wide results and caveats: Each of roughly 6 donors carried dominant NKG2C+ clonotypes accounting for roughly 1.0-7.5% of CD8+ T cells. A few of the donors also had these clonotypes leading their CD3+CD56-NKG2C+ fraction.

TCRdb processed the 5' RACE reads again and assigns one entry to each CDR3 protein, with no DNA. The table lists 150,000 or so distinct CDR3 sequences. Sequencing input: blood T cells: a sorted CD56 or NKG2C T cell subset, CD4+ or CD8+ T cells, or bulk PBMC T cells (not recorded which). The sequence derives from a woman between 45 and 65 years old in good health.

The CDR3 spells CASSLVFYEQFF. The rearrangement uses TRBV12-3 or TRBV12-4 and TRBJ2-1. The CDR3 has 12 amino acids.